The source of this T cell receptor beta chain is a study of Tregs in tolerant kidney transplant recipients. The V and J ends lost 6 bases and 0 bases, in that order; junction bases with no gene match: 4. The CDR3 runs 14 residues. The germline gives CDR1 LNHDA, CDR2 SQIVND (reference sequence). On this clone itself: The antigen is undetermined.

Study-wide findings and caveats: Donor-specific Treg expansion exceeded global Treg expansion in tolerant patients, suggesting antigen drive. Expanding Tregs on activated donor B cells appeared to best identify donor-specific TCRbeta clones. For some patients, primers changed over time, blocking nucleotide-level comparison.

CFSE-labeled recipient PBMCs were cultured less than seven days with irradiated graft donor PBMCs, then FACS-sorted. The assay was immunoSEQ multiplex PCR, and TCRdb's table has in-frame clones only and misses some. The sample yields approximately 15,000 clones, around 53% seen once. Sequencing used CD4+ T cells from blood cultured with allogeneic cells, obtained before the transplant. The source of this sequence is a human patient who received a combined kidney and bone marrow transplant. This sequence joins TRBV19 and TRBJ1-1; TRBD1 matches at 7 bases. The CDR3 protein is CASRFDRVNTEAFF. The CDR3 DNA reads TGTGCCAGTAGATTCGACAGGGTGAACACTGAAGCTTTCTTT. The full variable domain, completed using reference TRBV19 and TRBJ1-1, is DGGITQSPKYLFRKEGQNVTLSCEQNLNHDAMYWYRQDPGQGLRLIYYSQIVNDFQKGDIAEGYSVSREKKESFPLTVTSAQKNPTAFYLCASRFDRVNTEAFFGQGTRLTVV.